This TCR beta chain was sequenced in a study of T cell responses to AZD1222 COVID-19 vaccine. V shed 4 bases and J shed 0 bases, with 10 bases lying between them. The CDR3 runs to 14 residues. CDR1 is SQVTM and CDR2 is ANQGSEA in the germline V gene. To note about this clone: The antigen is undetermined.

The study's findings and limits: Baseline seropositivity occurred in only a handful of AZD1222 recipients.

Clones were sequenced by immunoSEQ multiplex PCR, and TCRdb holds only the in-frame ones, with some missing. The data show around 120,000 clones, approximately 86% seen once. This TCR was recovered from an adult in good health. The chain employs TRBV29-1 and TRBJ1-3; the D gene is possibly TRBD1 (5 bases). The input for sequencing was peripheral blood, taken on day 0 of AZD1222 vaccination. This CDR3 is CSVVRGTSGNTIYF. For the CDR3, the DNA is TGCAGCGTTGTGAGGGGTACCTCTGGAAACACCATATATTTT. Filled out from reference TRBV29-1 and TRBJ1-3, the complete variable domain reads SAVISQKPSRDICQRGTSLTIQCQVDSQVTMMFWYRQQPGQSLTLIATANQGSEATYESGFVIDKFPISRPNLTFSTLTVSNMSPEDSSIYLCSVVRGTSGNTIYFGEGSWLTVV.